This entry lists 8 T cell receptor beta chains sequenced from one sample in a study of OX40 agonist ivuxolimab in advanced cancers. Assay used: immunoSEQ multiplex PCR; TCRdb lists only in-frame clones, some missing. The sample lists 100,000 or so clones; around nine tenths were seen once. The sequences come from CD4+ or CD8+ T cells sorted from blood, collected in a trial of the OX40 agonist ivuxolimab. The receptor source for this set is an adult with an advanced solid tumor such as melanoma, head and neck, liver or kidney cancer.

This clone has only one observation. The CDR3 loop reads CASSFDSAGETQYF. The CDR3 nucleotides read TGTGCCAGCAGCTTCGACAGCGCGGGGGAGACCCAGTACTTC. V gene TRBV5-6 combines with J gene TRBJ2-5, with a weak D call TRBD2 (6 bases). V was clipped by 2 bases and J by 5 bases, with 13 bases between them. The CDR3 loop spans 14 amino acids. The germline CDR1 and CDR2 sequences are SGHDT and YYEEEE. The whole variable domain, remainder taken from reference TRBV5-6 and TRBJ2-5, is DAGVTQSPTHLIKTRGQQVTLRCSPKSGHDTVSWYQQALGQGPQFIFQYYEEEERQRGNFPDRFSGHQFPNYSSELNVNALLLGDSALYLCASSFDSAGETQYFGPGTRLLVL.

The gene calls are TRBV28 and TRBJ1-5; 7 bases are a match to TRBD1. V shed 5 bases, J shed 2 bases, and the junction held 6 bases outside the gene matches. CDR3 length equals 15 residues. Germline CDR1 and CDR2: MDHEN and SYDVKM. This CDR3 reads CASSGEGGGNQPQHF. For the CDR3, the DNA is TGTGCCAGCAGTGGAGAAGGGGGCGGCAATCAGCCCCAGCATTTT.

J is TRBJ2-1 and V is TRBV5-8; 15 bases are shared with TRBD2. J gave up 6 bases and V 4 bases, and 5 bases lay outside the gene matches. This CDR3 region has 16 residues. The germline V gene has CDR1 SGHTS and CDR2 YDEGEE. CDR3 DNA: TGTGCCAGCAGCATAGGGACTAGCGGGAGGTTCAATGAGCAGTTCTTC. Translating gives CASSIGTSGRFNEQFF. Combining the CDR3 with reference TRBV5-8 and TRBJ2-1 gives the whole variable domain EAGVTQSPTHLIKTRGQQATLRCSPISGHTSVYWYQQALGLGLQFLLWYDEGEERNRGNFPPRFSGRQFPNYSSELNVNALELEDSALYLCASSIGTSGRFNEQFFGPGTRLTVL.

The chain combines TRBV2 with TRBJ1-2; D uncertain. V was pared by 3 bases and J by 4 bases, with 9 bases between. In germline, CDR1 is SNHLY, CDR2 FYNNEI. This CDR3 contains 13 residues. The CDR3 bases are TGTGCCAGCAGTGATAATGGTCCCTATGGCTACACCTTC. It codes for CASSDNGPYGYTF.

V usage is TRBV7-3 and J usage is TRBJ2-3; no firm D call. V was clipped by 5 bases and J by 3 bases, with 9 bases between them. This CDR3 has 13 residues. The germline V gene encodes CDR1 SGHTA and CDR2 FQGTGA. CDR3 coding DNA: TGTGCCAGCAGCGCCACGGCTACAGATACGCAGTATTTT. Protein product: CASSATATDTQYF.

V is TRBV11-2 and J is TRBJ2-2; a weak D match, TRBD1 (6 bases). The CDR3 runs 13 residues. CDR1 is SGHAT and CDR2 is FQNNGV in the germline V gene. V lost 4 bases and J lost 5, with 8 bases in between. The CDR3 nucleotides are TGTGCCAGCAGCTCAGGGGTAACCGGGGAGCTGTTTTTT. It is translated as CASSSGVTGELFF. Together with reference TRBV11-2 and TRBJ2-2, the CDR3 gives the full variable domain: EAGVAQSPRYKIIEKRQSVAFWCNPISGHATLYWYQQILGQGPKLLIQFQNNGVVDDSQLPKDRFSAERLKGVDSTLKIQPAKLEDSAVYLCASSSGVTGELFFGEGSRLTVL.

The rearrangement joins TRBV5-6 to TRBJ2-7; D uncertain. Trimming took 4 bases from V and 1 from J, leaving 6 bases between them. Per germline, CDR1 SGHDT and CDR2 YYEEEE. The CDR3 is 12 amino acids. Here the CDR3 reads CASSRDSYEQYF. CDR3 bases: TGTGCCAGCAGCAGGGATTCCTACGAGCAGTACTTC.

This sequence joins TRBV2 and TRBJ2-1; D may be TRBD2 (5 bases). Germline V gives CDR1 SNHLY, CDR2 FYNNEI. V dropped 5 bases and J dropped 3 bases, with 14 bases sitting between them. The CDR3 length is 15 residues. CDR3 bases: TGTGCCAGCAGTCCCTTGAGGGAAGGCTACAATGAGCAGTTCTTC. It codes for CASSPLREGYNEQFF.